One and the same sample provided the 16 T cell receptor beta chains below, sequenced in a study of CD4 T cells in relation to SARS-CoV-2 and coronaviruses. CD4+ T cells from unexposed donors were obtained before the COVID-19 pandemic (2011-2018). The cells were cultured for about ten days before CD4+ T cells were isolated. Antigens of these TCRs are unknown. TCRdb's copy holds only in-frame clones and misses some; the assay was immunoSEQ multiplex PCR. The sample holds fewer than 15,000 clones, around 73% seen once. Specimen: CD4+ T cells from PBMCs, cultured in vitro. The source of these receptors is a human donor in good health.

The V gene is TRBV7-6, the J gene TRBJ2-2, with 8 nucleotides matching TRBD1. Germline V gene lookup returns CDR1 SGHVS and CDR2 FNYEAQ. The V gene end was trimmed by 5 bases and the J gene end by 5 bases; junction bases not matched to a gene: 10. The CDR3 contains 16 residues. As DNA, the CDR3 is TGTGCCAGCAGCCTCACAGGGGGGAAGGGGACCGGGGAGCTGTTTTTT. As protein: CASSLTGGKGTGELFF.

This chain joins TRBV7-8 and TRBJ2-3; the match to TRBD2 covers 13 bases. The CDR3 sequence is 16 residues long. Trimming removed 5 bases from V and 3 bases from J; junction bases left unmatched: 5. Germline V lookup: CDR1 SGHVS, CDR2 FQNEAQ. The CDR3 bases are TGTGCCAGCAGCATACGGACTAGCGGGAGTACAGATACGCAGTATTTT. The encoded protein is CASSIRTSGSTDTQYF. Based on the CDR3 plus reference TRBV7-8 and TRBJ2-3, the full variable domain is GAGVSQSPRYKVAKRGQDVALRCDPISGHVSLFWYQQALGQGPEFLTYFQNEAQLDKSGLPSDRFFAERPEGSVSTLKIQRTQQEDSAVYLCASSIRTSGSTDTQYFGPGTRLTVL.

The chain has TRBV5-1 and TRBJ2-5; 9 bases agree with TRBD2. CDR3 size: 17 residues. In germline, CDR1 is SGHRS, CDR2 YFSETQ. V lost 5 bases to trimming and J lost 4 bases; unmatched junction nucleotides: 15. The CDR3 DNA follows: TGCGCCAGCAGTGCCTCTGGCGGGAGGGGGATCATAGAGACCCAGTACTTC. This gives the protein CASSASGGRGIIETQYF.

The chain joins TRBV4-1 to TRBJ1-6, with a tentative D call TRBD1 (6 bases). Germline V gives CDR1 MGHRA, CDR2 YSYEKL. The germline V and J ends were trimmed by 4 bases and 7 bases, with 11 bases remaining between them. There are 14 residues in the CDR3. The CDR3 sequence: CASSLGQPNSPLHF. DNA of the CDR3: TGCGCCAGCAGCCTCGGACAGCCCAATTCACCCCTCCACTTT.

The rearrangement uses TRBV14 and TRBJ2-5; D ambiguous. Germline V CDR1 and CDR2: SGHDN, FVKESK. V was shortened by 4 bases and J by 12 bases, with 18 bases between the two germline ends. The CDR3 loop spans 13 amino acids. CDR3 residues: CASSRSGPFLEYF. CDR3 in DNA: TGTGCCAGCAGCCGCTCCGGGCCCTTCCTGGAGTACTTC. Drawing the rest from reference TRBV14 and TRBJ2-5, the complete variable domain is EAGVTQFPSHSVIEKGQTVTLRCDPISGHDNLYWYRRVMGKEIKFLLHFVKESKQDESGMPNNRFLAERTGGTYSTLKVQPAELEDSGVYFCASSRSGPFLEYFGPGTRLLVL.

The J gene is TRBJ1-2, the V gene TRBV6-1; 9 nucleotides agree with TRBD1. The V gene's germline CDR1 is MNHNS and CDR2 SASEGT. V was pared by 0 bases and J by 6 bases, with 8 bases of the junction left unmatched. CDR3 length equals 16 residues. In DNA, the CDR3 is TGTGCCAGCAGTGAAGCGCTTCATCGGACAGGGGATGGCTACACCTTC. It codes for CASSEALHRTGDGYTF.

The chain joins TRBV30 to TRBJ2-7; D may be TRBD1 (5 bases). The V end was cut by 1 base, the J end by 2 bases, with 9 bases between. CDR1 and CDR2 (germline): GTSNPN, SVGIG (reference sequence). The CDR3 length is 13 residues. CDR3 in amino acids: CAWSEGFPYEQYF. The DNA of the CDR3 is TGTGCCTGGAGTGAGGGGTTCCCCTACGAGCAGTACTTC.

The chain is built from TRBV4-3 and TRBJ1-4; D might be TRBD1 (5 bases). CDR1 is LGHNA and CDR2 is YSLEER in the germline V gene. V dropped 0 bases and J dropped 10 bases, with 15 bases sitting between them. The length of the CDR3 is 15 residues. Written as DNA, the CDR3 is TGCGCCAGCAGCCAAGAGGGACGGGAGGCAAGAAAACTGTTTTTT. This gives the protein CASSQEGREARKLFF.

The chain combines TRBV4-2 with TRBJ2-5; the D gene could be TRBD1 or TRBD2 (6 bases each). CDR1 is LGHNA, CDR2 YNFKEQ, per germline. V gave up 0 bases and J gave up 6 bases, with 17 bases separating them. This CDR3 region has 16 residues. In DNA, the CDR3 is TGTGCCAGCAGCCAAGATGTCCAGGGGAGGTCTCAGACCCAGTACTTC. Translation gives CASSQDVQGRSQTQYF.

J is TRBJ1-3 and V is TRBV30; 7 bases map to TRBD1. Germline CDR1 GTSNPN, CDR2 SVGIG (reference sequence). V was clipped by 1 base and J by 0 bases; unmatched bases: 9. The CDR3 spans 17 residues. The CDR3 DNA sequence: TGTGCCTGGAGTGCTAAGGGGACAGCTGTCTCTGGAAACACCATATATTTT. Translation gives CAWSAKGTAVSGNTIYF.

The chain recombines TRBV2 with TRBJ2-1; 8 bases agree with TRBD2. This CDR3 contains 15 residues. V lost 6 bases, J lost 2 bases, and 6 bases stayed unmatched. Germline CDR1 reads SNHLY; CDR2 reads FYNNEI. CDR3 amino acids: CASRSFSGTYNEQFF. CDR3 in DNA: TGTGCCAGCAGGTCGTTTAGCGGGACCTACAATGAGCAGTTCTTC.

This clone was seen more than once but under ten times. The gene calls are TRBV9 and TRBJ2-7, with 16 positions matching TRBD2. Trimming took 3 bases from V and 2 from J; bases not matched to a gene: 5. Germline V gene lookup returns CDR1 SGDLS and CDR2 YYNGEE. The CDR3 has 17 amino acids. The CDR3: CASSAGLAGGPTYEQYF. The CDR3 DNA is TGTGCCAGCAGCGCGGGACTAGCGGGGGGGCCGACCTACGAGCAGTACTTC. Full variable domain (rest looked up from reference TRBV9 and TRBJ2-7): DSGVTQTPKHLITATGQRVTLRCSPRSGDLSVYWYQQSLDQGLQFLIQYYNGEERAKGNILERFSAQQFPDLHSELNLSSLELGDSALYFCASSAGLAGGPTYEQYFGPGTRLTVT.

About this clone: Within the sample, other DNA sequences also encode this same CDR3. The chain employs TRBV27 and TRBJ2-3; 8 bases align to TRBD2. Trimming took 3 bases from V and 4 from J; bases not matched to a gene: 12. CDR1 MNHEY and CDR2 SMNVEV come from the germline V gene (reference sequence). This CDR3 has 17 amino acids. This chain's CDR3 is CASSFPRGAGAADTQYF. The CDR3 region has the DNA TGTGCCAGCAGTTTCCCGCGGGGAGCGGGAGCTGCAGATACGCAGTATTTT.

The rearrangement joins TRBV6-6 to TRBJ1-5, with D perhaps matching TRBD1 (6 bases). V gave up 6 bases and J gave up 0 bases, with 12 bases separating them. This CDR3 has 15 residues. The germline gives CDR1 MNHNY, CDR2 SVGAGI (reference sequence). The CDR3 loop is CASRFQGNSNQPQHF. The CDR3 nucleotides are TGTGCCAGCAGGTTTCAGGGGAATAGCAATCAGCCCCAGCATTTT.

V gene TRBV27 combines with J gene TRBJ2-5; 8 nucleotides agree with TRBD1. J lost 3 bases, V lost 6 bases, and 9 bases had no gene match. CDR3 length equals 15 residues. Germline V gene data show CDR1 as MNHEY and CDR2 as SMNVEV (reference sequence). CDR3 bases: TGTGCCAGCAGCCCCAGGGGGCAGGGAAAAGAGACCCAGTACTTC. It is translated as CASSPRGQGKETQYF.

A few counts support this clone. The genes are TRBV2 and TRBJ1-6; D perhaps matches TRBD1 (6 bases). The CDR3 covers 15 residues. Germline CDR1 and CDR2: SNHLY and FYNNEI. Trimming left V 7 bases short and J 7 bases short, with 17 bases between. CDR3 nucleotides: TGTGCCAGCATGGAAAGAGGACAGACAAATTCACCCCTCCACTTT. Translating it yields CASMERGQTNSPLHF.